The source of this TCR beta chain is a study of regulatory T cells in long-lasting Graves disease. Study-level findings and limits: TRBV28, TRBJ1-2 and TRBJ2-5 were segments that persistent disease favored.

V lost 6 bases, J lost 2 bases, and 17 bases lay in between. The CDR3 sequence is 16 residues long. The germline gives CDR1 MNHEY, CDR2 SVGEGT. To note about this clonotype: Its matching antigen is unknown.

The time point denotes: newly diagnosed GD, antithyroid drugs for less than 3 months. Researchers made the TCR library from RNA that was extracted from PBMCs. TCR beta libraries were built with iRepertoire HTBI primers and Arm-PCR of CDR3 regions. From the multiplex PCR reads, TCRdb called clonotypes with MiXCR, one entry per CDR3 protein. The table lists about 540,000 distinct CDR3 sequences, roughly 13% of them singletons. These same records also appear under a second study, on T cells in Graves' hyperthyroidism and ophthalmopathy. From that second work: The majority of expanded thyroid clonotypes above 0.001 also appeared in blood.

This TCR was recovered from a man younger than 40 with Graves disease. This chain links TRBV6-2 or TRBV6-3 with TRBJ2-1, with D perhaps matching TRBD2 (5 bases). The material sequenced was peripheral blood mononuclear cells (PBMCs), taken at new diagnosis, from a patient treated with antithyroid drugs. The CDR3 DNA reads TGTGCCAGCAGCACCTTAGAGCGGTTTCCCTACAATGAGCAGTTCTTC. Protein: CASSTLERFPYNEQFF.